Each of the 3 T cell receptor beta chains below was sequenced from the same sample in a study of shared clonotypes between healthy human individuals. As defined, naive CD8 cells were CD45RO-negative and positively selected for CCR7, with terminally differentiated effector memory CD45RA+ cells excluded. Some clones are missing from TCRdb's copy, which holds only in-frame ones; the method was immunoSEQ multiplex PCR. This sample has 2 million to 2.5 million clones, with about 93% found just once. Input material: naive CD8+ T cells from PBMCs. Receptors originate from a man younger than 30 in good health. Some clones in this sample may be carry-over from other donors' samples.

V is TRBV6-6 and J is TRBJ1-3; D ambiguous. CDR3 length equals 13 residues. Between the trimmed V and J ends, which lost 6 bases and 10 bases, there was a span of 16 bases. CDR1 and CDR2 (germline): MNHNY, SVGAGI (reference sequence). The CDR3 protein is CASRGEQAPTIYF. In DNA form, the CDR3 reads TGTGCCAGCAGGGGTGAGCAGGCTCCTACCATATATTTT.

The chain couples TRBV27 to TRBJ2-1; D unresolved. In germline, CDR1 is MNHEY, CDR2 SMNVEV (reference sequence). V lost 6 bases, J lost 6 bases, and 15 bases lay in between. The CDR3 length is 14 residues. The CDR3: CASSPRRFVNEQFF. Written as DNA, the CDR3 is TGTGCCAGCAGCCCGCGGCGGTTCGTCAATGAGCAGTTCTTC.

The chain combines TRBV25-1 with TRBJ2-1; D gene uncertain. V lost 2 bases and J lost 4, with 21 bases in between. Per germline, CDR1 MGHDK and CDR2 SYGVNS. CDR3 length: 18 amino acids. CDR3 sequence: CASSEKRVGINLYNEQFF. The CDR3 region has the DNA TGTGCCAGCAGTGAAAAAAGGGTGGGAATCAACCTGTACAATGAGCAGTTCTTC.